This TCR beta chain emerged from a study of blood T cell repertoires in COVID-19. Turning to the study itself: Acute and convalescent COVID-19 samples came from the United States, Italy and Spain.

Enrollees, about 18 to 89 years old, lived in 25 or so US areas. CDR3 length: 18 residues. CDR1 and CDR2 (germline): SEHNR, FQNEAQ (reference sequence). Unmatched junction bases numbered 12, after V lost 4 bases and J lost 2 bases. Assay used: immunoSEQ multiplex PCR; TCRdb lists only in-frame clones, some missing. The sample yields about 140,000 clones, around 80% seen once. This clone was detected once. The rearrangement uses TRBV7-9 and TRBJ2-1; TRBD2 matches 9 bases. The clonotype was recovered from a woman between 50 and 59 years old who had recovered from COVID-19. Sequencing was performed on PBMCs or T cells enriched from blood (not recorded which). The CDR3, as DNA: TGTGCCAGCAGCTCCCTGCGGGGGGGACAGAAAACCTACAATGAGCAGTTCTTC. Its translation is CASSSLRGGQKTYNEQFF.